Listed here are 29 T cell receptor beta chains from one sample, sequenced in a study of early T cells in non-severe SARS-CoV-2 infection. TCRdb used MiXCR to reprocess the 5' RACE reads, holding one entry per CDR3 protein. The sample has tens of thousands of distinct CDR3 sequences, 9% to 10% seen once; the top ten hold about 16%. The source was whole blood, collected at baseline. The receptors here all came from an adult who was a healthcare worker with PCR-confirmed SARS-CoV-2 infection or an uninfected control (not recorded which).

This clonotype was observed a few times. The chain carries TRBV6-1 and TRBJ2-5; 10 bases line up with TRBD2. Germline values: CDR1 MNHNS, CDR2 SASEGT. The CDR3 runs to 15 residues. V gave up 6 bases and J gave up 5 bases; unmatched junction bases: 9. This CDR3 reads CASSTGTSAAETQYF. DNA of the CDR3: TGTGCCAGCAGCACCGGGACTAGCGCTGCGGAGACCCAGTACTTC.

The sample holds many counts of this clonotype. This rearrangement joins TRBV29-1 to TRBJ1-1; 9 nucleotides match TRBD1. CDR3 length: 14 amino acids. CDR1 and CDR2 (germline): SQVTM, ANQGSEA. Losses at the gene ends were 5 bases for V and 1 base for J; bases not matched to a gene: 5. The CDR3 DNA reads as TGCAGCGTTTGGACAGGGGTGGGGAACACTGAAGCTTTCTTT. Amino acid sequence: CSVWTGVGNTEAFF.

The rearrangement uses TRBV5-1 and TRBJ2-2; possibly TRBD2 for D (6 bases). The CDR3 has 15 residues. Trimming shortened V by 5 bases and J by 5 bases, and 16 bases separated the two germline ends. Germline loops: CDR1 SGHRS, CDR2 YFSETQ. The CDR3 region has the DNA TGCGCCAGCAGTCTCATGGAGGGGCGGACCGGGGAGCTGTTTTTT. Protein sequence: CASSLMEGRTGELFF.

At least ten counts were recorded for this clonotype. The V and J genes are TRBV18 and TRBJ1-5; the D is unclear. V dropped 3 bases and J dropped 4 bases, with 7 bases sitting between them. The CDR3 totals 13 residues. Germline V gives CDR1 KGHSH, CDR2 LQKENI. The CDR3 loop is CASSPTSNQPQHF. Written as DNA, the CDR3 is TGTGCCAGCTCACCGACAAGTAATCAGCCCCAGCATTTT. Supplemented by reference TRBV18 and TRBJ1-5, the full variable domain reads NAGVMQNPRHLVRRRGQEARLRCSPMKGHSHVYWYRQLPEEGLKFMVYLQKENIIDESGMPKERFSAEFPKEGPSILRIQQVVRGDSAAYFCASSPTSNQPQHFGDGTRLSIL.

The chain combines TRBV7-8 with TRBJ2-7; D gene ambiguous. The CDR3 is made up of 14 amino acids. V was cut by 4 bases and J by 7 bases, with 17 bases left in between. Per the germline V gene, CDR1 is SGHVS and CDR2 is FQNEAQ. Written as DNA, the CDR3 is TGTGCCAGCAGCTCACCGACCGCAGTGGGGGAGCAGTACTTC. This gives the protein CASSSPTAVGEQYF.

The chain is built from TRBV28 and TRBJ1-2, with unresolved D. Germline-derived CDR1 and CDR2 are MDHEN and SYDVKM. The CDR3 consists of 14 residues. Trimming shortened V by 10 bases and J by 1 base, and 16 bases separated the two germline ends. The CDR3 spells CAIIQYGVNYGYTF. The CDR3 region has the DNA TGTGCCATAATCCAGTACGGGGTTAACTATGGCTACACCTTC.

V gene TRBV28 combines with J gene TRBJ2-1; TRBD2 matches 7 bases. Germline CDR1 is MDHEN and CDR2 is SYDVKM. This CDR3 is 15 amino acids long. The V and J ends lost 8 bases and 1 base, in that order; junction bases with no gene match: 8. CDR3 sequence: CASFSPGGSYNEQFF. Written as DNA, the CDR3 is TGTGCCAGCTTCTCCCCCGGGGGGTCCTACAATGAGCAGTTCTTC.

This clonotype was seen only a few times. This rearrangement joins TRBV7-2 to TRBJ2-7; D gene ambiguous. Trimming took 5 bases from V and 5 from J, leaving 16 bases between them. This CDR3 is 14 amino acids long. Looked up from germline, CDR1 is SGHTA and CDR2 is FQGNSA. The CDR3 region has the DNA TGTGCCAGCAGCCCTAATCTACCCCTCCACGAGCAGTACTTC. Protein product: CASSPNLPLHEQYF. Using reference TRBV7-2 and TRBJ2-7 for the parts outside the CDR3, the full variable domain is GAGVSQSPSNKVTEKGKDVELRCDPISGHTALYWYRQSLGQGLEFLIYFQGNSAPDKSGLPSDRFSAERTGGSVSTLTIQRTQQEDSAVYLCASSPNLPLHEQYFGPGTRLTVT.

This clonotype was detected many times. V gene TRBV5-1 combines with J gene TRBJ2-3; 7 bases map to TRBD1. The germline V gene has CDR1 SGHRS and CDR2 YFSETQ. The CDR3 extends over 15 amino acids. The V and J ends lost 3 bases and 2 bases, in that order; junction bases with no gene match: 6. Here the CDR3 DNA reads TGCGCCAGCAGCTCCACAGGGGCAAACACAGATACGCAGTATTTT. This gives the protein CASSSTGANTDTQYF.

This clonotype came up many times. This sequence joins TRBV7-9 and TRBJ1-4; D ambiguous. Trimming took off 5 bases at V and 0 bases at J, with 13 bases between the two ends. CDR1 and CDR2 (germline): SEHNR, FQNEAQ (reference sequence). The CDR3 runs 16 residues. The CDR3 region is CASSMVDTATNEKLFF. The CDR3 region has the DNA TGTGCCAGCAGCATGGTTGATACGGCAACTAATGAAAAACTGTTTTTT.

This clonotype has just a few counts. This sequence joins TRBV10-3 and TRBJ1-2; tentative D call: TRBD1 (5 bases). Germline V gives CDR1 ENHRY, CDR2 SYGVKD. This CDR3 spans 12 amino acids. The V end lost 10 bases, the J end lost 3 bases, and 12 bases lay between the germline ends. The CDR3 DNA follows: TGTGCCACCAAGGGGTGGGACTATGGCTACACCTTC. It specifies CATKGWDYGYTF.

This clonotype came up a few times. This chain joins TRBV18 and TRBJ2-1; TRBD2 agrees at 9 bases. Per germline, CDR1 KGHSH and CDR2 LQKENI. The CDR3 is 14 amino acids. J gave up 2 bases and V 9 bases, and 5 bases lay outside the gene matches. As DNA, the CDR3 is TGTGCCAGTGTAGCGGGAGAGACCTACAATGAGCAGTTCTTC. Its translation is CASVAGETYNEQFF. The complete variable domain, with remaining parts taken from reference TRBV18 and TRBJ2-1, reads NAGVMQNPRHLVRRRGQEARLRCSPMKGHSHVYWYRQLPEEGLKFMVYLQKENIIDESGMPKERFSAEFPKEGPSILRIQQVVRGDSAAYFCASVAGETYNEQFFGPGTRLTVL.

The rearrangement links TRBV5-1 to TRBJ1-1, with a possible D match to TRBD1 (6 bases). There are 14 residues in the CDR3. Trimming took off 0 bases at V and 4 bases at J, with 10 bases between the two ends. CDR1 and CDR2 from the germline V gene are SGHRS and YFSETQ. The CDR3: CASSLVTGTTEAFF. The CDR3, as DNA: TGCGCCAGCAGCTTGGTTACAGGGACCACTGAAGCTTTCTTT.

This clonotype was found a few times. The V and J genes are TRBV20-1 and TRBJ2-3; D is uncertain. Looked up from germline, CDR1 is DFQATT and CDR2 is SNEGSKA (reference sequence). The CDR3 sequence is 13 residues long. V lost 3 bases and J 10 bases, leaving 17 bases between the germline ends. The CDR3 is CSARPRPDLAQYF. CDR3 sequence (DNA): TGCAGTGCTAGGCCCCGGCCGGATCTAGCGCAGTATTTT.

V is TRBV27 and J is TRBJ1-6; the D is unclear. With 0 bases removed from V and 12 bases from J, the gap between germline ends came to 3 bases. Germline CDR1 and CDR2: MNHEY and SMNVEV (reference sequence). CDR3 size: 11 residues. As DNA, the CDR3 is TGTGCCAGCAGTTTATCCGGACCCCTCCACTTT. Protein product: CASSLSGPLHF.

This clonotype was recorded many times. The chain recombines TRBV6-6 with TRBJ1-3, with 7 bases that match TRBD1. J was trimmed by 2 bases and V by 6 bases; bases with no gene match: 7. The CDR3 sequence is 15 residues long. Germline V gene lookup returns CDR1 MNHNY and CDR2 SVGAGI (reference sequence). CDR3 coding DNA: TGTGCCAGCAGGAATCAGGGGGAGGCTGGAAACACCATATATTTT. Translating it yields CASRNQGEAGNTIYF.

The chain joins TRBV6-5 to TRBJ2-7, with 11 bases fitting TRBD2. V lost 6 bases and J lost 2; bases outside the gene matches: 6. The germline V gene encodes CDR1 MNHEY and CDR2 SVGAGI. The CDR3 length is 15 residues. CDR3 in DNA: TGTGCCAGCAGGGAGGGACTAGCGGCCACCTACGAGCAGTACTTC. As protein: CASREGLAATYEQYF.

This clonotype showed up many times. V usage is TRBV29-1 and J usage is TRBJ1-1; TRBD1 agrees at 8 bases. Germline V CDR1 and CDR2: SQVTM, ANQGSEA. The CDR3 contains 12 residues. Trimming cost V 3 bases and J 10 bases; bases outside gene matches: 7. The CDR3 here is CSVDRDRHRAFF. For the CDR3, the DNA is TGCAGCGTTGATAGGGACAGGCATCGAGCTTTCTTT.

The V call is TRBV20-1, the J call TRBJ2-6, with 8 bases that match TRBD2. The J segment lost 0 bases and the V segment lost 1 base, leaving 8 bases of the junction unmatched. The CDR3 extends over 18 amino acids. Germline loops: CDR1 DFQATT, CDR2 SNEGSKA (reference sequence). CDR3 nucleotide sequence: TGCAGTGCTAGAGCTACTAGCGGAATCTTCTCTGGGGCCAACGTCCTGACTTTC. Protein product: CSARATSGIFSGANVLTF.

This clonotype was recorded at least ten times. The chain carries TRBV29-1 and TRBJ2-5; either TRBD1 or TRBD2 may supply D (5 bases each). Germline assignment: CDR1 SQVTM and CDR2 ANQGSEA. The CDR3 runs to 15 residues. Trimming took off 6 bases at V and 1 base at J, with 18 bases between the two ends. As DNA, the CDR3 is TGCAGCGTGGAGGACCCCGGGACGCCCCAAGAGACCCAGTACTTC. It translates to CSVEDPGTPQETQYF.

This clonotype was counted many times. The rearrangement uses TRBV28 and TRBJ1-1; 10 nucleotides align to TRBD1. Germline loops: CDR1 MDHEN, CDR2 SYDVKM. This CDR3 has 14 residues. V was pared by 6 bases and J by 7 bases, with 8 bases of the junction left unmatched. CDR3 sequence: CASRVGQGGHEAFF. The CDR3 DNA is TGTGCCAGCAGAGTCGGACAGGGGGGTCATGAAGCTTTCTTT.

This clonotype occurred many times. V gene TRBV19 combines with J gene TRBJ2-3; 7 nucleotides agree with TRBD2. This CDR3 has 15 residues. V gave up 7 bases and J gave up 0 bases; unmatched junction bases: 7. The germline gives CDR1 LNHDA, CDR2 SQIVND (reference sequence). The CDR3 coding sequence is TGTGCCAGTATGGATCTAGCGGCTAGCACAGATACGCAGTATTTT. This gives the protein CASMDLAASTDTQYF. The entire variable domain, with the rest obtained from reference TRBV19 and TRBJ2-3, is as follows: DGGITQSPKYLFRKEGQNVTLSCEQNLNHDAMYWYRQDPGQGLRLIYYSQIVNDFQKGDIAEGYSVSREKKESFPLTVTSAQKNPTAFYLCASMDLAASTDTQYFGPGTRLTVL.

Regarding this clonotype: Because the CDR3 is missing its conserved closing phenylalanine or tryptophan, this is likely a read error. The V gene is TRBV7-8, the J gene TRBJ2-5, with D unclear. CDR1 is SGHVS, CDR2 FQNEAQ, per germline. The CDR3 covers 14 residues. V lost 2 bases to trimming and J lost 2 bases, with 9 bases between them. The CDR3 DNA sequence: TGTGCCAGCAGCTTATTCGGACCACAAGAGACCCAGTACCTC. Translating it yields CASSLFGPQETQYL.

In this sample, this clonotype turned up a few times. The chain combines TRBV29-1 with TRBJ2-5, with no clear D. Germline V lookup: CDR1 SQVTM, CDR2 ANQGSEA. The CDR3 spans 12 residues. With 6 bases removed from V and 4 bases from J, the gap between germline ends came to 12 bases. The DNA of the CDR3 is TGCAGCGTCGCGTTGCAGTCAGAGACCCAGTACTTC. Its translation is CSVALQSETQYF.

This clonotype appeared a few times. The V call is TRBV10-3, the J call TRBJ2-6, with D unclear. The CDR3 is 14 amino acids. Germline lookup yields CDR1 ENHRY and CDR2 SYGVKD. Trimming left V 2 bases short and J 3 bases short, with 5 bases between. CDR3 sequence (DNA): TGTGCCATCAGTGAGAGGGTTGGGGCCAACGTCCTGACTTTC. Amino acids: CAISERVGANVLTF.

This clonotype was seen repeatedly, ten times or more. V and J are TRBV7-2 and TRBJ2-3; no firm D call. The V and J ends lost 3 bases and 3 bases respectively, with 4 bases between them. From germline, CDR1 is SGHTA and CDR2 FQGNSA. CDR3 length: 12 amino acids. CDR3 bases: TGTGCCAGCAGCTTTTATACAGATACGCAGTATTTT. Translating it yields CASSFYTDTQYF.

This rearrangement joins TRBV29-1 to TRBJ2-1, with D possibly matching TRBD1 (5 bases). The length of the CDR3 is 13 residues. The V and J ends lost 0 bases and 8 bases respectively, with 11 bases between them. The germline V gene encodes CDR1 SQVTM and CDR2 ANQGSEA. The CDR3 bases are TGCAGCGTTGAAGATGTGGGGCGCTATGAGCAGTTCTTC. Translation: CSVEDVGRYEQFF.

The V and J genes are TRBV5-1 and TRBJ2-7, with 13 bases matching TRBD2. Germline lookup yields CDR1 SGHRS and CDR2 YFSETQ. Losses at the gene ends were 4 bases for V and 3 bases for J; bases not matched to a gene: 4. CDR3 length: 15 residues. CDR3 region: CASSIRTSGGYEQYF. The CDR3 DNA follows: TGCGCCAGCAGCATCCGGACTAGCGGGGGCTACGAGCAGTACTTC.

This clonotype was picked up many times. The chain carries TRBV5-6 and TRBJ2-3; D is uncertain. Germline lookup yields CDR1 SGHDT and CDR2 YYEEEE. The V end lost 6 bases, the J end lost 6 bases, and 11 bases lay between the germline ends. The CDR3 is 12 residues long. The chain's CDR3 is CASTMWGDTQYF. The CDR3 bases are TGTGCCAGCACTATGTGGGGTGATACGCAGTATTTT.